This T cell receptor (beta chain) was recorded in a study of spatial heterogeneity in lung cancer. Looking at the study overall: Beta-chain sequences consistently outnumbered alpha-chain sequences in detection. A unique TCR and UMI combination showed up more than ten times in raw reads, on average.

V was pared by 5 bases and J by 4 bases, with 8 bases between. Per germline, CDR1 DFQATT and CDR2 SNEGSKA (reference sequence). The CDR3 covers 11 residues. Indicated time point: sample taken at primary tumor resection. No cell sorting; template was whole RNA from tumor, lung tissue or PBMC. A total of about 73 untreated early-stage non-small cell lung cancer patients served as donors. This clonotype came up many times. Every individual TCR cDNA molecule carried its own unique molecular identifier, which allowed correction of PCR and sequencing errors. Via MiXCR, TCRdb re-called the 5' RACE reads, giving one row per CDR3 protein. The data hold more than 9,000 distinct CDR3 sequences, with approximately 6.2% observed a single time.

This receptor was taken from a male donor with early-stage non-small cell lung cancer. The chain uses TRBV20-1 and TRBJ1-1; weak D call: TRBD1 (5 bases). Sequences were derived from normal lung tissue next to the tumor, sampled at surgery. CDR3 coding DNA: TGCAGTGCTGGGGGATTCACTGAAGCTTTCTTT. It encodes CSAGGFTEAFF.